This T cell receptor beta chain comes out of a study of control samples from healthy donors and cancer patients. Profiling relied on immunoSEQ multiplex PCR, and the TCRdb table lists in-frame clones only, not all of them. The sample includes approximately 120,000 clones, around nine tenths seen only once; the top ten take approximately 4%. This clone was seen just once. The CDR3 runs to 17 residues. Losses at the gene ends were 4 bases for V and 0 bases for J; bases not matched to a gene: 6. Germline V gene lookup returns CDR1 LNHDA and CDR2 SQIVND (reference sequence). This receptor was taken from a human donor in good health. The donor label of this sample is uncertain. The source material was blood. The chain employs TRBV19 and TRBJ2-3; 11 bases map to TRBD2. The CDR3 sequence is CASSRGLAEQSTDTQYF. The CDR3 bases are TGTGCCAGTAGTAGGGGACTAGCGGAACAAAGCACAGATACGCAGTATTTT.